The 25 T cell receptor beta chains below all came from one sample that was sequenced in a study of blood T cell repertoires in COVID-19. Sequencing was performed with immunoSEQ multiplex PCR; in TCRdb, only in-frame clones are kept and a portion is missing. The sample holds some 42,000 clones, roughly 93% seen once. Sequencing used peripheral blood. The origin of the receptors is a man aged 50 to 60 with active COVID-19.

The CDR3 nucleotides are TGCGCCAGCAGCTTTACGGGGGGCAATGAGCAGTTCTTC. This encodes CASSFTGGNEQFF. The chain is built from TRBV5-1 and TRBJ2-1; 7 bases align to TRBD2. V was pared by 2 bases and J by 6 bases, with 2 bases of the junction left unmatched. This CDR3 contains 13 residues. Germline CDR1 SGHRS, CDR2 YFSETQ.

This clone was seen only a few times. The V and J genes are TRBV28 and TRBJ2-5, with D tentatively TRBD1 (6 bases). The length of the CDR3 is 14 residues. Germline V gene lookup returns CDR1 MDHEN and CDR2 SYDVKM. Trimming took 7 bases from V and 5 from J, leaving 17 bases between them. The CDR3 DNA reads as TGTGCCAGCAACTTCAGGGGAATGGGGGAGACCCAGTACTTC. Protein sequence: CASNFRGMGETQYF.

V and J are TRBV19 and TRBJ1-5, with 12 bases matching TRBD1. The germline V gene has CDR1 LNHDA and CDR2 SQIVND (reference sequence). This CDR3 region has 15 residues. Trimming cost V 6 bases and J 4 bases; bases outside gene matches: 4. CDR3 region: CASRRDRGLNQPQHF. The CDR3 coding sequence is TGTGCCAGTAGACGGGACAGGGGGCTAAATCAGCCCCAGCATTTT.

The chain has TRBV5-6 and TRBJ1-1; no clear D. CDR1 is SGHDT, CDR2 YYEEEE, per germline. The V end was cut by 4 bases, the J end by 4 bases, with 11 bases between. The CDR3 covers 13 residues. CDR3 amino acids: CASSPLGGTEAFF. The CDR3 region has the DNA TGTGCCAGCAGCCCCTTGGGAGGCACTGAAGCTTTCTTT.

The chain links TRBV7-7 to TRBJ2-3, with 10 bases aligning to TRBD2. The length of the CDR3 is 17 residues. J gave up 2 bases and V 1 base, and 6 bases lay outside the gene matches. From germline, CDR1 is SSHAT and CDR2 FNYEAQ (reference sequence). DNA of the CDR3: TGTGCCAGCAGCTTAGGGGCTAGCGGGAGACACACAGATACGCAGTATTTT. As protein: CASSLGASGRHTDTQYF. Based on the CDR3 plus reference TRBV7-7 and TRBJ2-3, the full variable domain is GAGVSQSPRYKVTKRGQDVTLRCDPISSHATLYWYQQALGQGPEFLTYFNYEAQPDKSGLPSDRFSAERPEGSISTLTIQRTEQRDSAMYRCASSLGASGRHTDTQYFGPGTRLTVL.

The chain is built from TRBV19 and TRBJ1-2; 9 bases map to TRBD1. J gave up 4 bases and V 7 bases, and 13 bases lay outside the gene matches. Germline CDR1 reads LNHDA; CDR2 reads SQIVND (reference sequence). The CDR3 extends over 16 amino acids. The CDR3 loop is CASTPSPGQGFYGYTF. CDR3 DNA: TGTGCCAGTACCCCCTCTCCGGGACAGGGCTTCTATGGCTACACCTTC.

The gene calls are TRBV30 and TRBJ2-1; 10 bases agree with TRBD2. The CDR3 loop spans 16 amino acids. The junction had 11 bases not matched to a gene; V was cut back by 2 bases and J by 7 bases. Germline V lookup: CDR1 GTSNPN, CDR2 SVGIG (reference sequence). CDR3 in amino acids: CAWSPMWLAGVNEQFF. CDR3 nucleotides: TGTGCCTGGAGTCCGATGTGGCTAGCGGGAGTTAATGAGCAGTTCTTC. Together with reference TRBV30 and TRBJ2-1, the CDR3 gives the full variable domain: SQTIHQWPATLVQPVGSPLSLECTVEGTSNPNLYWYRQAAGRGLQLLFYSVGIGQISSEVPQNLSASRPQDRQFILSSKKLLLSDSGFYLCAWSPMWLAGVNEQFFGPGTRLTVL.

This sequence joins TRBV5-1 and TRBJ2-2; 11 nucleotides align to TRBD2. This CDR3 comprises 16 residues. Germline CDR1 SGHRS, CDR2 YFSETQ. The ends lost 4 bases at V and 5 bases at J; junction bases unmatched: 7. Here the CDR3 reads CASSGTSGAGTGELFF. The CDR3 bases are TGCGCCAGCAGCGGGACTAGCGGAGCGGGGACCGGGGAGCTGTTTTTT.

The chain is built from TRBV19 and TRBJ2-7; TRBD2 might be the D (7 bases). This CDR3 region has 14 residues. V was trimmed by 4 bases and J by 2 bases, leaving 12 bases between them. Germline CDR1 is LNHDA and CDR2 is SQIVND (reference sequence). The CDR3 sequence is CASSNRGAPYEQYF. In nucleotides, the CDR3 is TGTGCCAGTAGTAATCGGGGGGCCCCCTACGAGCAGTACTTC. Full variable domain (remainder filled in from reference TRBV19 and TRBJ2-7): DGGITQSPKYLFRKEGQNVTLSCEQNLNHDAMYWYRQDPGQGLRLIYYSQIVNDFQKGDIAEGYSVSREKKESFPLTVTSAQKNPTAFYLCASSNRGAPYEQYFGPGTRLTVT.

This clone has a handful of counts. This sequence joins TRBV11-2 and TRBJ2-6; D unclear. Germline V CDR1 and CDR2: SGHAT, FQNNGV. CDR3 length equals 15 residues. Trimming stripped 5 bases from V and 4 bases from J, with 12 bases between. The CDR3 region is CASSLAVLGANVLTF. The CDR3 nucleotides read TGTGCCAGCAGCCTCGCCGTACTGGGGGCCAACGTCCTGACTTTC. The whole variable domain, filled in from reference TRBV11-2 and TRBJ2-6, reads EAGVAQSPRYKIIEKRQSVAFWCNPISGHATLYWYQQILGQGPKLLIQFQNNGVVDDSQLPKDRFSAERLKGVDSTLKIQPAKLEDSAVYLCASSLAVLGANVLTFGAGSRLTVL.

Written as DNA, the CDR3 is TGTGCCAGCAGTTACATCCGGACAGGGGGGGCCTACGAGCAGTACTTC. Protein: CASSYIRTGGAYEQYF. V gene TRBV6-5 combines with J gene TRBJ2-7, with 10 bases fitting TRBD1. CDR1 MNHEY and CDR2 SVGAGI come from the germline V gene. CDR3 length equals 16 residues. V shed 2 bases, J shed 2 bases, and the junction held 6 bases outside the gene matches.

Written as DNA, the CDR3 is TGTGCCAGCAGTGAACGGGGAGACTCCTACAATGAGCAGTTCTTC. Amino acids: CASSERGDSYNEQFF. The rearrangement uses TRBV6-1 and TRBJ2-1; D perhaps matches TRBD2 (5 bases). Germline CDR1 reads MNHNS; CDR2 reads SASEGT. Trimming removed 2 bases from V and 0 bases from J, with 8 bases in between. This CDR3 is built from 15 residues.

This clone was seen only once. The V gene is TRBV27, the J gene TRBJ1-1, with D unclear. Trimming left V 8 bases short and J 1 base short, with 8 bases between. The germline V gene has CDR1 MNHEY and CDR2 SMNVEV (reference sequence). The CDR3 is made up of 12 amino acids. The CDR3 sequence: CASRRWNTEAFF. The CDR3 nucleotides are TGTGCCAGCCGTCGGTGGAACACTGAAGCTTTCTTT.

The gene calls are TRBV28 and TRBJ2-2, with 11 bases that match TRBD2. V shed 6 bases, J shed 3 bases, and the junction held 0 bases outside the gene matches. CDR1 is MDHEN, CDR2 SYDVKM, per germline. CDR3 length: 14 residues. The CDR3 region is CASRLAGDTGELFF. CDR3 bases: TGTGCCAGCAGACTAGCGGGGGACACCGGGGAGCTGTTTTTT.

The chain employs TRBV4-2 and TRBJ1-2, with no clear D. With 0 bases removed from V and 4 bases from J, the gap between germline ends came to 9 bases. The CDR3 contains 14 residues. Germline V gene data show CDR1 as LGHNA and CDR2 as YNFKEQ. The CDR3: CASSQEDGIYGYTF. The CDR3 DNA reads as TGTGCCAGCAGCCAAGAGGACGGGATCTATGGCTACACCTTC.

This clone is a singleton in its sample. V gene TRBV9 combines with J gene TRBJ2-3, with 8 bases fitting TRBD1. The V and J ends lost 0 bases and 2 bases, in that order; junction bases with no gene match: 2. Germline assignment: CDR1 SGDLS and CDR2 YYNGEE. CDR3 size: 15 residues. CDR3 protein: CASSVGQGNTDTQYF. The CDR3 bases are TGTGCCAGCAGCGTAGGACAGGGGAACACAGATACGCAGTATTTT. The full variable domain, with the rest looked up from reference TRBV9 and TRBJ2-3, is DSGVTQTPKHLITATGQRVTLRCSPRSGDLSVYWYQQSLDQGLQFLIQYYNGEERAKGNILERFSAQQFPDLHSELNLSSLELGDSALYFCASSVGQGNTDTQYFGPGTRLTVL.

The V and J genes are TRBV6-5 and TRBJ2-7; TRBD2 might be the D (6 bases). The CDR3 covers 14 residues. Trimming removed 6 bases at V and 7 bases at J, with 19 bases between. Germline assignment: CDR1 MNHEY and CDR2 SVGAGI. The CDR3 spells CASRRDFSEGEQYF. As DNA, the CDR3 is TGTGCCAGCAGACGGGACTTTTCCGAAGGGGAGCAGTACTTC.

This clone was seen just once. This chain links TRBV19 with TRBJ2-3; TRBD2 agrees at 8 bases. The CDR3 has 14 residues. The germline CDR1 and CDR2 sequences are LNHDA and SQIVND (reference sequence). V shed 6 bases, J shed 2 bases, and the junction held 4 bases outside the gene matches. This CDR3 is CASRSAGDTDTQYF. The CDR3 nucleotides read TGTGCCAGTAGATCAGCGGGAGACACAGATACGCAGTATTTT.

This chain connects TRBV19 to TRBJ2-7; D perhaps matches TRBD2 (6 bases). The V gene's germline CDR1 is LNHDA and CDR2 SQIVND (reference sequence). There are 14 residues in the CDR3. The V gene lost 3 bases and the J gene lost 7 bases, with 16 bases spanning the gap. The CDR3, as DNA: TGTGCCAGTAGTATCGAACTAGCTCTTGGGGAGCAGTACTTC. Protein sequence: CASSIELALGEQYF.

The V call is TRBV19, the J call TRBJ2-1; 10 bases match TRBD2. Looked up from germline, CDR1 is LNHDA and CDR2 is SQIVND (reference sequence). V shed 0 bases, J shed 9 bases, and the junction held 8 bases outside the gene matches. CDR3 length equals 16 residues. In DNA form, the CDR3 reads TGTGCCAGTAGTATAGATCTTAGCGGGGGGAAAAGTGAGCAGTTCTTC. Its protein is CASSIDLSGGKSEQFF.

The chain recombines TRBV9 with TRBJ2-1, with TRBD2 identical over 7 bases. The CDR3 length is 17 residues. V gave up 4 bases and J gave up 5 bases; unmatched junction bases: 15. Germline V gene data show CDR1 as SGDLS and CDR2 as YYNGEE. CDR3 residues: CASSLWDFGLADNEQFF. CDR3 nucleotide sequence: TGTGCCAGCAGCTTATGGGATTTCGGGCTAGCGGACAATGAGCAGTTCTTC.

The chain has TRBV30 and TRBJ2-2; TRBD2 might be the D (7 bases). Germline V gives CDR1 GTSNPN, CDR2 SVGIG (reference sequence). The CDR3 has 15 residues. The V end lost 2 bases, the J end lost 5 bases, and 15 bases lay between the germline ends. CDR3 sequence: CAWSSAGARTGELFF. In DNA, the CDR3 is TGTGCCTGGAGTTCCGCGGGGGCGCGGACCGGGGAGCTGTTTTTT. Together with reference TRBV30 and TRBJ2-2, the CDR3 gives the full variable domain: SQTIHQWPATLVQPVGSPLSLECTVEGTSNPNLYWYRQAAGRGLQLLFYSVGIGQISSEVPQNLSASRPQDRQFILSSKKLLLSDSGFYLCAWSSAGARTGELFFGEGSRLTVL.

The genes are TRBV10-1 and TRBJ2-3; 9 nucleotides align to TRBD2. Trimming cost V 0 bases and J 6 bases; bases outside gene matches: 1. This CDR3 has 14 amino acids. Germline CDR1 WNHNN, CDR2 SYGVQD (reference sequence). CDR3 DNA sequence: TGCGCCAGCAGTGAGTCTAGCGGGAGTGATACGCAGTATTTT. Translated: CASSESSGSDTQYF.

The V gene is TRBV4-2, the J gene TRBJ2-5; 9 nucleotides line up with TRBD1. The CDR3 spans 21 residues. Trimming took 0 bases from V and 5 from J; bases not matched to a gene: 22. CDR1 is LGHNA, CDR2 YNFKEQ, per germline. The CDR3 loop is CASSQDAGTGFSPDSGETQYF. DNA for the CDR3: TGTGCCAGCAGCCAAGATGCCGGGACAGGGTTTTCCCCCGACTCGGGTGAGACCCAGTACTTC.

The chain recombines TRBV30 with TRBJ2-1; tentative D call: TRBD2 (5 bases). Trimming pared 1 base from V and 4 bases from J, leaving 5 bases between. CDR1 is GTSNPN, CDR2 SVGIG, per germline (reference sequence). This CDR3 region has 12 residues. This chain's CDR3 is CAWSGTYNEQFF. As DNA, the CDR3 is TGTGCCTGGAGTGGGACTTACAATGAGCAGTTCTTC.